This TCR beta chain was sequenced during a study of blood T cell repertoires in COVID-19. About the study: Samples came from the United States, Italy and Spain, spanning acute and convalescent COVID-19. Sources were T cells, B-cell-depleted T cells, or PBMCs; the material itself was cDNA or gDNA.

A single count supports this clone. The CDR3 length is 16 residues. Looked up from germline, CDR1 is LGHNA and CDR2 is YSLEER. J was trimmed by 2 bases and V by 5 bases; bases with no gene match: 12. Per the study methods: Scientists estimated how many nucleated cells there were by amplifying reference gene primers. Clones were sequenced by immunoSEQ multiplex PCR, and TCRdb holds only the in-frame ones, with some missing. Clone size and V and J calls were adopted from that table, with D and trimming inferred from the DNA. This sample has a few hundred thousand clones; roughly 90% occur once, and the top ten carry over 0.55%.

This sequence joins TRBV4-3 and TRBJ2-7, with 7 bases aligning to TRBD1. The source of this sequence is a human donor in a cohort sampled during active COVID-19. The sample taken for sequencing was peripheral blood. The CDR3 DNA reads as TGCGCCAGCAGCACAAGCACGGACAGGTATACCTACGAGCAGTACTTC. Its protein is CASSTSTDRYTYEQYF.